These T cell receptor beta chains were read from a single sample in a study of Graves' ophthalmopathy and Graves' hyperthyroidism. Via MiXCR, TCRdb re-called the multiplex PCR reads, giving one row per CDR3 protein. This sample carries roughly 400,000 distinct CDR3 sequences, roughly a sixth of them seen once, and the ten largest clones take 2.4%. The sample was peripheral blood. These receptors originate from an adult woman with stable Graves' hyperthyroidism. CDR3s include the opening cysteine and the closing phenylalanine or tryptophan. A D gene is named only where the DNA matches it firmly. Clone size is given for some rows only: seen once, a few or many times, or a class if the clone is expanded.

len: 17
d_gene: .
abundance: many
v_gene: TRBV12-3/TRBV12-4
j_gene: TRBJ2-5
CDR3aa: CASSFLWEGDDQETQYF
CDR3nt: TGTGCCAGCAGTTTTCTTTGGGAAGGGGATGACCAAGAGACCCAGTACTTC

len: 16
d_gene: .
abundance: many
v_gene: TRBV20-1
j_gene: TRBJ2-7
CDR3aa: CSARDRLGAYSYEQYF
CDR3nt: TGCAGTGCTAGAGATCGGCTGGGGGCTTACTCCTACGAGCAGTACTTC

len: 14
d_gene: .
abundance: many
v_gene: TRBV29-1
j_gene: TRBJ2-1
CDR3aa: CSVLGGLTSNEQFF
CDR3nt: TGCAGCGTGCTTGGGGGATTAACTAGCAATGAGCAGTTCTTC

len: 15
d_gene: TRBD2
abundance: .
v_gene: TRBV12-3/TRBV12-4
j_gene: TRBJ2-7
CDR3aa: CASSLPSGRGYEQYF
CDR3nt: TGTGCCAGCAGTTTACCTAGCGGGAGGGGTTACGAGCAGTACTTC

len: 13
d_gene: .
abundance: .
v_gene: TRBV20-1
j_gene: TRBJ2-7
CDR3aa: CSARDVAAYEQYF
CDR3nt: TGCAGTGCTAGAGATGTCGCAGCCTACGAGCAGTACTTC

len: 14
d_gene: .
abundance: many
v_gene: TRBV30
j_gene: TRBJ1-1
CDR3aa: CAWSVQPGYTEAFF
CDR3nt: TGTGCCTGGAGTGTACAGCCGGGATACACTGAAGCTTTCTTT

len: 12
d_gene: .
abundance: .
v_gene: TRBV20-1
j_gene: TRBJ2-7
CDR3aa: CSAPALGSEQYF
CDR3nt: TGCAGTGCTCCCGCCCTAGGTTCCGAGCAGTACTTC

len: 13
d_gene: .
abundance: medium-sized
v_gene: TRBV6-2/TRBV6-3
j_gene: TRBJ1-5
CDR3aa: CASSYTVQQPQHF
CDR3nt: TGTGCCAGCAGCTATACGGTGCAACAGCCCCAGCATTTT

len: 15
d_gene: .
abundance: many
v_gene: TRBV12-3/TRBV12-4
j_gene: TRBJ2-2
CDR3aa: CASSWLASASGELFF
CDR3nt: TGTGCCAGCAGTTGGTTAGCGTCGGCCTCCGGGGAGCTGTTTTTT

len: 13
d_gene: .
abundance: many
v_gene: TRBV20-1
j_gene: TRBJ1-1
CDR3aa: CSARGKGGTEAFF
CDR3nt: TGCAGTGCTAGGGGGAAGGGGGGCACTGAAGCTTTCTTT

len: 14
d_gene: .
abundance: many
v_gene: TRBV2
j_gene: TRBJ2-7
CDR3aa: CASSGPGLGYEQYF
CDR3nt: TGTGCCAGCAGTGGTCCGGGACTGGGCTACGAGCAGTACTTC

len: 15
d_gene: .
abundance: many
v_gene: TRBV6-5
j_gene: TRBJ1-5
CDR3aa: CASSYVAGEAQPQHF
CDR3nt: TGTGCCAGCAGTTACGTGGCAGGGGAGGCTCAGCCCCAGCATTTT

len: 13
d_gene: .
abundance: many
v_gene: TRBV5-6
j_gene: TRBJ1-1
CDR3aa: CASSWGQDTEAFF
CDR3nt: TGTGCCAGCAGCTGGGGGCAGGACACTGAAGCTTTCTTT

len: 14
d_gene: .
abundance: few
v_gene: TRBV9
j_gene: TRBJ2-4
CDR3aa: CASSAGLGEYIQYF
CDR3nt: TGTGCCAGCAGCGCCGGACTGGGGGAGTACATTCAGTACTTC

len: 15
d_gene: TRBD1
abundance: .
v_gene: TRBV28
j_gene: TRBJ2-7
CDR3aa: CASSRDQGTAYEQYF
CDR3nt: TGTGCCAGCAGCCGCGACCAGGGGACAGCCTACGAGCAGTACTTC

len: 14
d_gene: .
abundance: .
v_gene: TRBV19
j_gene: TRBJ1-1
CDR3aa: CASTQGGGWTEAFF
CDR3nt: TGTGCCAGTACCCAAGGAGGGGGGTGGACTGAAGCTTTCTTT

len: 16
d_gene: .
abundance: many
v_gene: TRBV6-1
j_gene: TRBJ2-2
CDR3aa: CASSVSTTGATGELFF
CDR3nt: TGTGCCAGCAGTGTTTCGACCACGGGTGCCACCGGGGAGCTGTTTTTT

len: 13
d_gene: .
abundance: .
v_gene: TRBV6-1
j_gene: TRBJ2-5
CDR3aa: CASRMSHQETQYF
CDR3nt: TGTGCCAGCCGGATGAGCCACCAAGAGACCCAGTACTTC

len: 13
d_gene: .
abundance: many
v_gene: TRBV5-1
j_gene: TRBJ1-6
CDR3aa: CASSFGRDSPLHF
CDR3nt: TGCGCCAGCAGCTTTGGGAGGGATTCACCCCTCCACTTT

len: 13
d_gene: .
abundance: .
v_gene: TRBV2
j_gene: TRBJ2-5
CDR3aa: CASSGGLLETQYF
CDR3nt: TGTGCCAGCAGTGGCGGACTATTAGAGACCCAGTACTTC

len: 12
d_gene: TRBD1
abundance: many
v_gene: TRBV12-3/TRBV12-4
j_gene: TRBJ2-7
CDR3aa: CASRGQGYEQYF
CDR3nt: TGTGCCAGCAGGGGACAGGGGTACGAGCAGTACTTC

len: 21
d_gene: TRBD2
abundance: many
v_gene: TRBV10-2
j_gene: TRBJ2-4
CDR3aa: CASSEPTGGLTSGRGQNIQYF
CDR3nt: TGCGCCAGCAGTGAGCCTACAGGGGGCTTGACTAGCGGGAGAGGACAAAACATTCAGTACTTC

len: 18
d_gene: TRBD1
abundance: many
v_gene: TRBV5-1
j_gene: TRBJ1-3
CDR3aa: CASSPFDSGTVSGNTIYF
CDR3nt: TGCGCCAGCAGCCCCTTTGATTCGGGGACAGTTTCTGGAAACACCATATATTTT

len: 14
d_gene: .
abundance: many
v_gene: TRBV10-1
j_gene: TRBJ2-2
CDR3aa: CASSELLFTGELFF
CDR3nt: TGCGCCAGCAGTGAGTTACTTTTCACCGGGGAGCTGTTTTTT

len: 15
d_gene: .
abundance: many
v_gene: TRBV4-1
j_gene: TRBJ2-7
CDR3aa: CASSHQQGSSYEQYF
CDR3nt: TGCGCCAGCAGCCATCAGCAGGGGAGCTCCTACGAGCAGTACTTC

len: 12
d_gene: .
abundance: few
v_gene: TRBV6-1
j_gene: TRBJ1-2
CDR3aa: CASRAADYGYTF
CDR3nt: TGTGCCAGCAGGGCGGCAGACTATGGCTACACCTTC

len: 14
d_gene: .
abundance: .
v_gene: TRBV3-1
j_gene: TRBJ1-5
CDR3aa: CASSQTGQNQPQHF
CDR3nt: TGTGCCAGCAGCCAAACGGGACAAAATCAGCCCCAGCATTTT

len: 15
d_gene: TRBD1
abundance: many
v_gene: TRBV2
j_gene: TRBJ2-7
CDR3aa: CASSEARTGAYEQYF
CDR3nt: TGTGCCAGCAGTGAAGCGCGGACAGGCGCCTACGAGCAGTACTTC

len: 13
d_gene: TRBD1
abundance: .
v_gene: TRBV5-5
j_gene: TRBJ1-1
CDR3aa: CASSGQGDTGAFF
CDR3nt: TGTGCCAGCAGCGGACAGGGCGACACTGGAGCTTTCTTT

len: 14
d_gene: TRBD2
abundance: many
v_gene: TRBV12-3/TRBV12-4
j_gene: TRBJ2-7
CDR3aa: CASSLSGSQYEQYF
CDR3nt: TGTGCCAGCAGTTTAAGCGGGAGTCAATACGAGCAGTACTTC

len: 13
d_gene: .
abundance: .
v_gene: TRBV25-1
j_gene: TRBJ2-5
CDR3aa: CASSELGQETQYF
CDR3nt: TGTGCCAGCAGTGAATTGGGTCAAGAGACCCAGTACTTC

len: 11
d_gene: .
abundance: .
v_gene: TRBV28
j_gene: TRBJ2-7
CDR3aa: CASNLGSEQYF
CDR3nt: TGTGCCAGCAATCTCGGGTCTGAGCAGTACTTC

len: 14
d_gene: TRBD2
abundance: many
v_gene: TRBV10-3
j_gene: TRBJ2-7
CDR3aa: CAISSELATSEQYF
CDR3nt: TGTGCCATCAGTTCGGAACTAGCGACGTCCGAGCAGTACTTC

len: 13
d_gene: .
abundance: many
v_gene: TRBV19
j_gene: TRBJ1-2
CDR3aa: CASTLGQHYGYTF
CDR3nt: TGTGCCAGTACCCTCGGACAGCACTATGGCTACACCTTC

len: 18
d_gene: .
abundance: few
v_gene: TRBV6-2/TRBV6-3
j_gene: TRBJ2-6
CDR3aa: CASSYSGRSSSGANVLTF
CDR3nt: TGTGCCAGCAGTTACTCCGGCAGATCTAGCTCTGGGGCCAACGTCCTGACTTTC

len: 15
d_gene: TRBD1
abundance: many
v_gene: TRBV6-5
j_gene: TRBJ1-5
CDR3aa: CASSYTTGGGQPQHF
CDR3nt: TGTGCCAGCAGTTACACCACAGGGGGAGGTCAGCCCCAGCATTTT

len: 16
d_gene: .
abundance: few
v_gene: TRBV5-1
j_gene: TRBJ2-7
CDR3aa: CASSLARAGLSYEQYF
CDR3nt: TGCGCCAGCAGCTTGGCCCGGGCAGGGTTGTCCTACGAGCAGTACTTC

len: 15
d_gene: .
abundance: .
v_gene: TRBV6-1
j_gene: TRBJ2-7
CDR3aa: CASSVNLDRTYEQYF
CDR3nt: TGTGCCAGCAGCGTAAACCTGGACCGTACCTACGAGCAGTACTTC

len: 13
d_gene: TRBD1
abundance: many
v_gene: TRBV6-5
j_gene: TRBJ1-2
CDR3aa: CASSPGTEYGYTF
CDR3nt: TGTGCCAGCAGCCCCGGGACAGAGTATGGCTACACCTTC

len: 14
d_gene: .
abundance: few
v_gene: TRBV5-1
j_gene: TRBJ1-1
CDR3aa: CASSQTGWNTEAFF
CDR3nt: TGCGCCAGCAGCCAGACAGGCTGGAACACTGAAGCTTTCTTT

len: 13
d_gene: .
abundance: many
v_gene: TRBV6-1
j_gene: TRBJ1-5
CDR3aa: CASSRLLNQPQHF
CDR3nt: TGTGCCAGCAGTCGCCTACTCAATCAGCCCCAGCATTTT

len: 14
d_gene: .
abundance: many
v_gene: TRBV2
j_gene: TRBJ1-1
CDR3aa: CASSVEGVHTEAFF
CDR3nt: TGTGCCAGCAGTGTGGAGGGGGTGCACACTGAAGCTTTCTTT

len: 18
d_gene: .
abundance: many
v_gene: TRBV6-2/TRBV6-3
j_gene: TRBJ1-5
CDR3aa: CASSYFRQPLQLDQPQHF
CDR3nt: TGTGCCAGCAGTTACTTCCGACAGCCACTTCAATTAGATCAGCCCCAGCATTTT

len: 15
d_gene: TRBD1
abundance: many
v_gene: TRBV12-3/TRBV12-4
j_gene: TRBJ2-7
CDR3aa: CASSTGTGGFYEQYF
CDR3nt: TGTGCCAGCAGCACCGGGACAGGGGGATTTTACGAGCAGTACTTC

len: 17
d_gene: .
abundance: many
v_gene: TRBV6-5
j_gene: TRBJ1-3
CDR3aa: CASSYRQGTVSGNTIYF
CDR3nt: TGTGCCAGCAGTTACCGTCAGGGGACCGTCTCTGGAAACACCATATATTTT

len: 13
d_gene: .
abundance: few
v_gene: TRBV27
j_gene: TRBJ2-7
CDR3aa: CASRTDGSYEQYF
CDR3nt: TGTGCCAGCAGAACCGACGGGTCCTACGAGCAGTACTTC

len: 13
d_gene: .
abundance: many
v_gene: TRBV6-2/TRBV6-3
j_gene: TRBJ2-7
CDR3aa: CASSLSRYYEQYF
CDR3nt: TGTGCCAGCAGTTTGTCCCGGTATTACGAGCAGTACTTC

len: 15
d_gene: TRBD2
abundance: .
v_gene: TRBV20-1
j_gene: TRBJ2-7
CDR3aa: CSAAGLAGGPKEQYF
CDR3nt: TGCAGTGCCGCTGGACTAGCGGGAGGGCCGAAAGAGCAGTACTTC

len: 17
d_gene: .
abundance: many
v_gene: TRBV6-2/TRBV6-3
j_gene: TRBJ2-7
CDR3aa: CASRPNLQAVVVYEQYF
CDR3nt: TGTGCCAGCAGACCGAACCTGCAAGCCGTGGTAGTCTACGAGCAGTACTTC

len: 16
d_gene: .
abundance: few
v_gene: TRBV5-1
j_gene: TRBJ2-2
CDR3aa: CASSLRPRTGTGELFF
CDR3nt: TGCGCCAGCAGCTTACGGCCCCGAACAGGGACCGGGGAGCTGTTTTTT

len: 14
d_gene: .
abundance: many
v_gene: TRBV24-1
j_gene: TRBJ1-5
CDR3aa: CATQGPQSNQPQHF
CDR3nt: TGTGCCACCCAGGGACCCCAGAGTAATCAGCCCCAGCATTTT

len: 14
d_gene: .
abundance: many
v_gene: TRBV2
j_gene: TRBJ1-2
CDR3aa: CASSDTGTLSSYTF
CDR3nt: TGTGCCAGCAGTGATACCGGGACACTGTCAAGCTACACCTTC

len: 17
d_gene: TRBD2
abundance: .
v_gene: TRBV20-1
j_gene: TRBJ2-2
CDR3aa: CSARTGLAGSNTGELFF
CDR3nt: TGCAGTGCTAGAACTGGACTAGCGGGATCGAACACCGGGGAGCTGTTTTTT

len: 16
d_gene: .
abundance: many
v_gene: TRBV19
j_gene: TRBJ1-2
CDR3aa: CASSMPPGAAPYGYTF
CDR3nt: TGTGCCAGTAGTATGCCCCCTGGAGCCGCGCCATATGGCTACACCTTC

len: 12
d_gene: .
abundance: .
v_gene: TRBV6-5
j_gene: TRBJ2-7
CDR3aa: CASSYAGLEQYF
CDR3nt: TGTGCCAGCAGTTACGCGGGGCTCGAGCAGTACTTC

len: 15
d_gene: TRBD1
abundance: many
v_gene: TRBV6-2/TRBV6-3
j_gene: TRBJ2-2
CDR3aa: CASRTLGQDAGELFF
CDR3nt: TGTGCCAGCAGAACCCTGGGACAGGACGCCGGGGAGCTGTTTTTT

len: 15
d_gene: TRBD2
abundance: many
v_gene: TRBV19
j_gene: TRBJ2-2
CDR3aa: CASSILAGRAGELFF
CDR3nt: TGTGCCAGTAGTATTCTAGCGGGACGCGCCGGGGAGCTGTTTTTT

len: 12
d_gene: .
abundance: many
v_gene: TRBV28
j_gene: TRBJ1-1
CDR3aa: CASSWMHTEAFF
CDR3nt: TGTGCCAGCAGTTGGATGCACACTGAAGCTTTCTTT

len: 15
d_gene: TRBD1
abundance: many
v_gene: TRBV20-1
j_gene: TRBJ1-1
CDR3aa: CSATRQGTGNTEAFF
CDR3nt: TGCAGTGCAACTAGACAGGGAACAGGGAACACTGAAGCTTTCTTT